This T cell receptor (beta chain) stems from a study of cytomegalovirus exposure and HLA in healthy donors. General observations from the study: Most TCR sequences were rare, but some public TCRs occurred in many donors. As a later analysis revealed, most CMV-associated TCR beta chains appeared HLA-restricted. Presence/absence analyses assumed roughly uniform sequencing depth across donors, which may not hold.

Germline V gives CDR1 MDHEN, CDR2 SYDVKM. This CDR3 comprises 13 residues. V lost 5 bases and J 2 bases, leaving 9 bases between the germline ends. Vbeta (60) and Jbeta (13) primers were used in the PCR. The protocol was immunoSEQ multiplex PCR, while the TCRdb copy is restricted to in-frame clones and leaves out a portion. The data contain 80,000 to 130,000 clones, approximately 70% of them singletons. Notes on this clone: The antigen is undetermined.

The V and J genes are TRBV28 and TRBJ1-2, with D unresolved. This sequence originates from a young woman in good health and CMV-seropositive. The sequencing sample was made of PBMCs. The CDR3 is CASSLTLNYGYTF. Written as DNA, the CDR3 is TGTGCCAGCAGTCTGACTCTAAACTATGGCTACACCTTC.